This entry lists 8 T cell receptor beta chains sequenced from one sample in a study of Ad26.COV2.S vaccination and SARS-CoV-2 variants (dated by TCRdb to the early 2020s). The library was obtained by the immunoSEQ multiplex PCR assay. TCRdb limited this immuneACCESS table to in-frame rearrangements with V and J called. A share of clones is missing; checked studies link under half to unresolved V genes, and the rest is unexplained. The sample profile shows about 400,000 clones; 89% of them were found once. Over 1.5% of the sample comes from the top ten. The sample's treatment or condition label, in plain terms: 15 to 20 received Ad26.COV2.S at low or high dose, single or two shots; about 5 received placebo; per-sample allocation not given. For vaccine and placebo recipients, repertoires were sequenced using samples collected on day 63 after the first injection. The input for sequencing was peripheral blood, taken in a trial of Ad26.COV2.S vaccine versus placebo. These TCRs come from a person between 18 and 60 years old who received the Ad26.COV2.S COVID-19 vaccine or a placebo.

The J gene is TRBJ1-2, the V gene TRBV23-1, with D maybe TRBD1 (6 bases). TRBV23-1 is treated as an ORF (open reading frame) with a function not yet certain. The length of the CDR3 is 15 residues. The germline V and J ends were trimmed by 8 bases and 6 bases, with 22 bases remaining between them. The CDR3 reads CASRGGVRGKDGYTF. The CDR3 DNA follows: TGCGCCAGCCGAGGGGGTGTGAGGGGTAAAGATGGCTACACCTTC.

The table lists this clone with a count of one. V gene TRBV15 combines with J gene TRBJ1-5; D is unclear. The ends were cut back, 0 bases at V and 7 bases at J, with 10 bases in the middle. Germline CDR1 is LNHNV and CDR2 is YYDKDF (reference sequence). The CDR3 covers 14 residues. In DNA form, the CDR3 reads TGTGCCACCAGCAGAGATGAGGGCAGCCAGCCCCAGCATTTT. Amino acid sequence: CATSRDEGSQPQHF.

The rearrangement uses TRBV3-1 (or the pseudogene TRBV3-2) and TRBJ2-7, with 10 bases lining up with TRBD1. The length of the CDR3 is 15 residues. Germline CDR1 reads LGHDT; CDR2 reads YNNKEL (reference sequence). V trimming: 1 base; J trimming: 2 bases; junction bases outside the gene matches: 2. CDR3 sequence reads: CASSQGTGGPYEQYF. DNA of the CDR3: TGTGCCAGCAGCCAAGGGACAGGGGGGCCCTACGAGCAGTACTTC.

The rearrangement joins TRBV3-1 (or the pseudogene TRBV3-2) to TRBJ1-1; no clear D. The CDR3 loop spans 13 amino acids. Looked up from germline, CDR1 is LGHDT and CDR2 is YNNKEL (reference sequence). The ends were cut back, 0 bases at V and 3 bases at J, with 5 bases in the middle. CDR3 sequence: CASSQDADTEAFF. In nucleotides, the CDR3 is TGTGCCAGCAGCCAAGATGCAGACACTGAAGCTTTCTTT.

This clone was counted once. The chain uses TRBV4-1 and TRBJ2-1; possibly TRBD1 for D (5 bases). Germline CDR1 is MGHRA and CDR2 is YSYEKL. The CDR3 length is 16 residues. The V gene lost 4 bases and the J gene lost 3 bases, with 16 bases spanning the gap. CDR3 protein: CASSLLGQSDYNEQFF. The CDR3 DNA follows: TGCGCCAGCAGCCTACTGGGGCAAAGCGACTACAATGAGCAGTTCTTC.

The rearrangement uses TRBV7-8 and TRBJ2-6; either TRBD1 or TRBD2 may fit D (5 bases each). V was cut by 1 base and J by 2 bases, with 21 bases left in between. This CDR3 has 20 residues. Germline V CDR1 and CDR2: SGHVS, FQNEAQ. The CDR3 is CASSLDRVGALIAGANVLTF. CDR3 coding DNA: TGTGCCAGCAGCTTAGATCGGGTCGGGGCCCTCATTGCTGGGGCCAACGTCCTGACTTTC. The full variable domain, in which reference TRBV7-8 and TRBJ2-6 provide the parts outside the CDR3, is GAGVSQSPRYKVAKRGQDVALRCDPISGHVSLFWYQQALGQGPEFLTYFQNEAQLDKSGLPSDRFFAERPEGSVSTLKIQRTQQEDSAVYLCASSLDRVGALIAGANVLTFGAGSRLTVL.

This chain connects TRBV19 to TRBJ1-5; tentatively, D is TRBD1 (6 bases). CDR3 size: 16 residues. CDR1 is LNHDA and CDR2 is SQIVND in the germline V gene (reference sequence). V was clipped by 6 bases and J by 4 bases, with 19 bases between them. CDR3 DNA: TGTGCCAGTAGGGGAAGAGGGGGGGCTCTTAATCAGCCCCAGCATTTT. This gives the protein CASRGRGGALNQPQHF.

J is TRBJ2-7 and V is TRBV15; D tentatively fits TRBD1 or TRBD2 (5 bases each). V was shortened by 1 base and J by 2 bases, with 9 bases between the two germline ends. The germline V gene has CDR1 LNHNV and CDR2 YYDKDF (reference sequence). There are 14 residues in the CDR3. The CDR3 region has the DNA TGTGCCACCAGCAGAGCAGGGACCACCTACGAGCAGTACTTC. Translated, it gives CATSRAGTTYEQYF.